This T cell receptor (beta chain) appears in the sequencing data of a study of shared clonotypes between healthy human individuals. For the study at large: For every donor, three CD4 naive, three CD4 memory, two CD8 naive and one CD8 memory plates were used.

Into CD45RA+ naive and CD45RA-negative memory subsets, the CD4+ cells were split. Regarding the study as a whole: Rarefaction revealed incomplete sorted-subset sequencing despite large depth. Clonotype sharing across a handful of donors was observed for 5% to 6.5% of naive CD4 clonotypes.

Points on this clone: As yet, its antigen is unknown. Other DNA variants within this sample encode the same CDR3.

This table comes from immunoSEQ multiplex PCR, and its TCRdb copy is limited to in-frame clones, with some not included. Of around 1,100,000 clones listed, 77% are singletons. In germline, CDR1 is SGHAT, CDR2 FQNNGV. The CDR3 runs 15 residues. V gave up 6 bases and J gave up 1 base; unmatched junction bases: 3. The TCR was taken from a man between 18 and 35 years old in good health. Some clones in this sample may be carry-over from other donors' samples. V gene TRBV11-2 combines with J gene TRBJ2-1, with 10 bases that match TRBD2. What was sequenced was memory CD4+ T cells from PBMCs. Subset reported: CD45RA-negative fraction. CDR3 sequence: CASRPGLASYNEQFF. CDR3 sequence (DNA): TGTGCCAGCAGGCCGGGACTAGCGTCCTACAATGAGCAGTTCTTC.